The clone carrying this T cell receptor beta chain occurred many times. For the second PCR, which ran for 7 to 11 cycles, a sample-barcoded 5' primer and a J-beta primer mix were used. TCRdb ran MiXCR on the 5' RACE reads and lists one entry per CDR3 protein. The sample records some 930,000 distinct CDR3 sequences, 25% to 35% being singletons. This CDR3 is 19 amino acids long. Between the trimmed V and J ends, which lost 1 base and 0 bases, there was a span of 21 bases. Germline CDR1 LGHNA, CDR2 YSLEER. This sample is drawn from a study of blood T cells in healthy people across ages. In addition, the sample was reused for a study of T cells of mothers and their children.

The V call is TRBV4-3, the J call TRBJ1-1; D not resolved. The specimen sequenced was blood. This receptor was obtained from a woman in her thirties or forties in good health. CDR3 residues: CASSQASLRRTRVNTEAFF. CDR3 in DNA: TGCGCCAGCAGCCAAGCTTCCCTCCGGCGAACGAGGGTGAACACTGAAGCTTTCTTT.